This TCR beta chain was sequenced for a study of blood T cell repertoires in COVID-19. There are 12 residues in the CDR3. Trimming removed 6 bases at V and 4 bases at J, with 9 bases between. This clone came up a few times. Original data processing: Quantification of nucleated cells was approximated via reference gene primer amplification. Produced via immunoSEQ multiplex PCR; TCRdb's table is partial and in-frame only. V and J calls and clone size are copied from that table; D and trimming were computed from the DNA. The sample consists of some 330,000 clones, roughly four fifths of them appearing once. Study members were between about 18 and 100 years old and lived in 24 US regions.

Sequenced input: PBMCs or T cells enriched from blood (not recorded which). This TCR was sampled from a woman aged 45 to 65 who had recovered from COVID-19. The chain combines TRBV12-3 or TRBV12-4 with TRBJ1-2; TRBD1 might be the D (5 bases). The CDR3 nucleotides are TGTGCCAGCAGCAGGGATCGCTATGGCTACACCTTC. Residues: CASSRDRYGYTF.